The TCR beta chain described here comes from a study of PD-L1 blockade in urothelial cancer. Overall study context: Blood analysis took place 3 weeks (second dose) and 6 weeks after treatment start. Blood-derived samples held a median roughly 140,000 T cells.

V lost 4 bases to trimming and J lost 4 bases; unmatched junction nucleotides: 6. The CDR3 sequence is 14 residues long. Germline lookup yields CDR1 SEHNR and CDR2 FQNEAQ (reference sequence). Sequencing used immunoSEQ multiplex PCR; TCRdb keeps in-frame clones, though not all of them. Among about 70,000 clones listed, 80% to 85% were seen once. This material consisted of PBMCs, taken around atezolizumab (anti-PD-L1) treatment. The source of this sequence is a man between 65 and 85 years old with urothelial cancer. The chain is built from TRBV7-9 and TRBJ1-1, with TRBD1 identical over 7 bases. DNA of the CDR3: TGTGCCAGCAGCTACAGGGGTAAGGGCACTGAAGCTTTCTTT. It yields the protein CASSYRGKGTEAFF.